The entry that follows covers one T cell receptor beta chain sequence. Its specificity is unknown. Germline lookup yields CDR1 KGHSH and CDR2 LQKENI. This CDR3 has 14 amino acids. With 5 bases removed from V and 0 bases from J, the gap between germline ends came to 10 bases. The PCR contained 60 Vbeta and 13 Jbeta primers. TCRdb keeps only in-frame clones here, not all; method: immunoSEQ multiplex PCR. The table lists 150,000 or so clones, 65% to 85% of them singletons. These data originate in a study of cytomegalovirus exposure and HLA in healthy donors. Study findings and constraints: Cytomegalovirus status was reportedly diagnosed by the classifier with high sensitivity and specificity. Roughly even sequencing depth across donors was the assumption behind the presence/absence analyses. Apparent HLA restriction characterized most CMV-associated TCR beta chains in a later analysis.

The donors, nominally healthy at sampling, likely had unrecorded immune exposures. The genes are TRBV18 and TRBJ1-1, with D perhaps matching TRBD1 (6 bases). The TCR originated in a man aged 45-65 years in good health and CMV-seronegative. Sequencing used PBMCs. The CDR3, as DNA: TGTGCCAGCTCAGCGGACAGCCTGAACACTGAAGCTTTCTTT. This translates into CASSADSLNTEAFF.